The 28 T cell receptor beta chains given below trace back to one sample, sequenced in a study of T cell repertoires in cytomegalovirus infection. TCRdb passed the reads through MiXCR, listing each CDR3 protein once. The sample holds a few hundred thousand distinct CDR3 sequences, 33% seen once. These TCRs' antigens remain unknown. The source material was cultured PBMCs, sampled from culture after CMV antigen stimulation. The receptors come from a human donor in good health (CMV status not recorded). Some clones in this sample may be carry-over from other donors' samples.

The CDR3 sequence is CASTGDEKLFF. CDR3 nucleotide sequence: TGTGCCAGCACCGGGGATGAAAAACTGTTTTTT. The chain recombines TRBV6-6 with TRBJ1-4; no firm D call. The ends were cut back, 7 bases at V and 6 bases at J, with 6 bases in the middle. Looked up from germline, CDR1 is MNHNY and CDR2 is SVGAGI (reference sequence). The CDR3 is 11 amino acids.

This clonotype was detected a few times. The chain is built from TRBV6-6 and TRBJ1-2; 8 bases are a match to TRBD1. This CDR3 contains 14 residues. Germline V gene sequence: CDR1 MNHNY, CDR2 SVGAGI (reference sequence). The ends lost 4 bases at V and 6 bases at J; junction bases unmatched: 7. The CDR3 protein is CASSSQSDRDGYTF. The CDR3 bases are TGTGCCAGCAGTTCTCAATCGGACAGGGATGGCTACACCTTC.

The rearrangement joins TRBV5-1 to TRBJ2-1; weak D call: TRBD2 (6 bases). Germline V gene lookup returns CDR1 SGHRS and CDR2 YFSETQ. Trimming shortened V by 4 bases and J by 6 bases, and 17 bases separated the two germline ends. This CDR3 spans 15 amino acids. The CDR3 is CASSRLEGQGNEQFF. Written as DNA, the CDR3 is TGCGCCAGCAGCAGACTAGAGGGTCAGGGCAATGAGCAGTTCTTC.

The chain uses TRBV20-1 and TRBJ1-4, with TRBD1 matching 8 bases. The CDR3 has 13 amino acids. V was pared by 5 bases and J by 7 bases, with 6 bases of the junction left unmatched. Germline CDR1 and CDR2: DFQATT and SNEGSKA (reference sequence). In DNA form, the CDR3 reads TGCAGTGCTGAACAGGGGGACCGTGAAAAACTGTTTTTT. Translation gives CSAEQGDREKLFF.

This clonotype appeared many times. This chain joins TRBV7-2 and TRBJ1-3; D is perhaps TRBD1 (6 bases). Deletions cut 1 base from V and 0 bases from J, with 7 bases between. CDR1 is SGHTA and CDR2 is FQGNSA in the germline V gene. This CDR3 comprises 15 residues. The CDR3 DNA sequence: TGTGCCAGCAGCTTAGGGGGGCTCTCTGGAAACACCATATATTTT. This gives the protein CASSLGGLSGNTIYF.

This clonotype was observed a few times. The chain joins TRBV5-4 to TRBJ2-2, with TRBD2 identical over 7 bases. Germline values: CDR1 SGHNT, CDR2 YYREEE (reference sequence). V shed 3 bases and J 2 bases; nucleotides not matched to a gene: 13. The CDR3 runs to 18 residues. CDR3 bases: TGTGCCAGCAGCTCCGGAGGAGGAGGCGGGAGAAACACCGGGGAGCTGTTTTTT. Protein: CASSSGGGGGRNTGELFF.

The J gene is TRBJ1-2, the V gene TRBV20-1; tentative D call: TRBD1 (5 bases). This CDR3 has 13 amino acids. V gave up 1 base and J gave up 5 bases, with 11 bases separating them. Germline lookup yields CDR1 DFQATT and CDR2 SNEGSKA (reference sequence). CDR3 in DNA: TGCAGTGCTAGAGTCCGGGACTTTTATGGCTACACCTTC. This codes for CSARVRDFYGYTF.

V and J are TRBV6-5 and TRBJ2-2; D is unresolved. V was clipped by 0 bases and J by 4 bases, with 15 bases between them. Germline CDR1 and CDR2: MNHEY and SVGAGI. This CDR3 is built from 17 residues. The CDR3 loop reads CASSYSKTIPPTGELFF. Written as DNA, the CDR3 is TGTGCCAGCAGTTACTCGAAGACCATCCCCCCCACCGGGGAGCTGTTTTTT.

This sequence joins TRBV7-9 and TRBJ2-2; perhaps TRBD1 as D (6 bases). CDR1 is SEHNR and CDR2 is FQNEAQ in the germline V gene (reference sequence). The CDR3 has 19 residues. V lost 2 bases and J lost 10, with 29 bases in between. CDR3 coding DNA: TGTGCCAGCAGCTTACTGGCCCCGCAGGGGCGGACAATGCCGGAGGAGCTGTTTTTT. Translation: CASSLLAPQGRTMPEELFF.

The chain has TRBV15 and TRBJ1-1, with a possible D match to TRBD1 (5 bases). Trimming took 4 bases from V and 5 from J, leaving 11 bases between them. There are 13 residues in the CDR3. Germline V gene lookup returns CDR1 LNHNV and CDR2 YYDKDF (reference sequence). CDR3 sequence: CATSTGRGTEAFF. The CDR3 DNA reads as TGTGCCACCAGCACGGGACGGGGGACTGAAGCTTTCTTT.

The chain has TRBV20-1 and TRBJ2-1; D gene unclear. V dropped 2 bases and J dropped 9 bases, with 14 bases sitting between them. Germline CDR1 DFQATT, CDR2 SNEGSKA (reference sequence). This CDR3 contains 13 residues. The CDR3 region has the DNA TGCAGTGCTAGAACGCCCTGGGCGGCTGAGCAGTTCTTC. It is translated as CSARTPWAAEQFF.

The chain uses TRBV29-1 and TRBJ1-1; perhaps TRBD1 as D (5 bases). Per the germline V gene, CDR1 is SQVTM and CDR2 is ANQGSEA. The length of the CDR3 is 13 residues. Deletions cut 7 bases from V and 4 bases from J, with 16 bases between. CDR3 sequence: CSATQVSGTEAFF. CDR3 sequence (DNA): TGCAGCGCGACACAGGTTTCGGGCACTGAAGCTTTCTTT.

This clonotype was counted a single time. The chain combines TRBV19 with TRBJ2-7; D unclear. Germline V lookup: CDR1 LNHDA, CDR2 SQIVND (reference sequence). V was cut by 9 bases and J by 6 bases, with 15 bases left in between. CDR3 length: 12 residues. The CDR3 loop is CARSLETGEQYV. CDR3 nucleotide sequence: TGTGCCAGGTCCCTCGAGACGGGCGAGCAGTACGTC.

A few counts support this clonotype. The rearrangement links TRBV13 to TRBJ2-1, with 12 bases aligning to TRBD2. The CDR3 sequence is 17 residues long. V lost 2 bases and J lost 8; bases outside the gene matches: 10. The germline V gene encodes CDR1 PRHDT and CDR2 FYEKMQ (reference sequence). The DNA of the CDR3 is TGTGCCAGCAGCTTAACGCTAGCGGGAGGGCCCGGCCATGAGCAGTTCTTC. It codes for CASSLTLAGGPGHEQFF.

This clonotype came up a few times. The rearrangement uses TRBV10-1 and TRBJ2-7, with D tentatively TRBD2 (5 bases). With 8 bases removed from V and 2 bases from J, the gap between germline ends came to 22 bases. There are 16 residues in the CDR3. In germline, CDR1 is WNHNN, CDR2 SYGVQD (reference sequence). The CDR3 sequence is CASRDKLGRYAYEQYV. As DNA, the CDR3 is TGCGCCAGCCGCGACAAACTAGGACGGTATGCCTACGAGCAGTACGTC.

This clonotype has only a few counts. The chain combines TRBV2 with TRBJ2-1; weak D call: TRBD2 (5 bases). Trimming took 6 bases from V and 10 from J, leaving 7 bases between them. The CDR3 extends over 10 amino acids. Germline loops: CDR1 SNHLY, CDR2 FYNNEI. The CDR3 sequence: CASSREEQFF. The CDR3 DNA follows: TGTGCCAGCAGCCGGGAAGAGCAGTTCTTC.

V is TRBV7-8 and J is TRBJ1-1; D gene ambiguous. CDR1 SGHVS and CDR2 FQNEAQ come from the germline V gene. Trimming left V 1 base short and J 8 bases short, with 11 bases between. The CDR3 totals 13 residues. The CDR3 protein is CASSLVTTPEAFF. CDR3 DNA sequence: TGTGCCAGCAGCTTAGTAACAACCCCCGAAGCTTTCTTT.

The V and J genes are TRBV12-5 and TRBJ2-1, with TRBD2 matching 7 bases. The CDR3 totals 13 residues. V lost 4 bases, J lost 4 bases, and 1 base stayed unmatched. Germline V gene sequence: CDR1 LGHNT, CDR2 FRNRAP. CDR3 region: CASGWEGYNEQFF. The CDR3 DNA is TGTGCTAGTGGTTGGGAGGGTTACAATGAGCAGTTCTTC.

This chain joins TRBV6-5 and TRBJ1-4, with unresolved D. The CDR3 has 14 amino acids. Trimming removed 6 bases from V and 5 bases from J, with 13 bases in between. Germline V lookup: CDR1 MNHEY, CDR2 SVGAGI. The CDR3 region is CASRRDISNEKLFF. The CDR3 coding sequence is TGTGCCAGCAGGAGAGACATATCCAATGAAAAACTGTTTTTT.

The V and J genes are TRBV11-2 and TRBJ2-7; D may be TRBD1 (6 bases). V gave up 5 bases and J gave up 4 bases, with 15 bases separating them. CDR1 is SGHAT and CDR2 is FQNNGV in the germline V gene. CDR3 length: 14 amino acids. The CDR3 loop is CASSISGTKYEQYV. The CDR3 DNA sequence: TGTGCCAGCAGCATATCCGGGACAAAATACGAGCAGTACGTC.

The chain couples TRBV7-9 to TRBJ1-2; D may be TRBD1 (5 bases). The CDR3 extends over 11 amino acids. The V gene's germline CDR1 is SEHNR and CDR2 FQNEAQ (reference sequence). The germline V and J ends were trimmed by 5 bases and 12 bases, with 13 bases remaining between them. In DNA form, the CDR3 reads TGTGCCAGCAGCGGGGGGTCTCCAGACACCTTC. The encoded protein is CASSGGSPDTF.

This clonotype was recorded a few times. This sequence joins TRBV7-2 and TRBJ1-2; D may be TRBD1 (5 bases). This CDR3 has 13 amino acids. The V gene lost 6 bases and the J gene lost 8 bases, with 16 bases spanning the gap. Germline CDR1 is SGHTA and CDR2 is FQGNSA. CDR3 in amino acids: CASRIGGASGYTF. Written as DNA, the CDR3 is TGTGCCAGCAGGATAGGTGGGGCGTCCGGCTACACCTTC. The entire variable domain, with the rest obtained from reference TRBV7-2 and TRBJ1-2, is as follows: GAGVSQSPSNKVTEKGKDVELRCDPISGHTALYWYRQSLGQGLEFLIYFQGNSAPDKSGLPSDRFSAERTGGSVSTLTIQRTQQEDSAVYLCASRIGGASGYTFGSGTRLTVV.

J is TRBJ2-6 and V is TRBV19; D gene uncertain. Per the germline V gene, CDR1 is LNHDA and CDR2 is SQIVND (reference sequence). Trimming shortened V by 7 bases and J by 1 base, and 8 bases separated the two germline ends. The CDR3 spans 14 residues. Here the CDR3 DNA reads TGTGCCAGTACTATGAGGTCTGGGGCCAACGTCCTGACTTTC. It specifies CASTMRSGANVLTF.

The chain joins TRBV18 to TRBJ2-7; 11 bases agree with TRBD2. Germline CDR1 reads KGHSH; CDR2 reads LQKENI. This CDR3 has 13 amino acids. V lost 6 bases, J lost 7 bases, and 5 bases stayed unmatched. CDR3 protein: CASSFGTSGEQYF. The DNA for the CDR3 is TGTGCCAGCTCCTTCGGGACTAGCGGAGAGCAGTACTTC.

This clonotype has just a few counts. V gene TRBV15 combines with J gene TRBJ1-5; D might be TRBD1 (5 bases). The germline V gene encodes CDR1 LNHNV and CDR2 YYDKDF (reference sequence). Between the trimmed V and J ends, which lost 0 bases and 2 bases, there was a span of 8 bases. The CDR3 is made up of 15 amino acids. The CDR3 DNA reads TGTGCCACCAGCAGAGATTTACAGGGCAATCAGCCCCAGCATTTT. Residues: CATSRDLQGNQPQHF.

Comment on this clonotype: A read error is possible here, since a much larger clone lies one base away. CDR3 sequence reads: CASGRETYEQYV. CDR3 DNA: TGTGCCAGCGGGAGGGAAACCTACGAGCAGTACGTC. This sequence joins TRBV7-2 and TRBJ2-7; 7 bases match TRBD2. Germline V CDR1 and CDR2: SGHTA, FQGNSA. The ends lost 8 bases at V and 2 bases at J; junction bases unmatched: 3. The CDR3 contains 12 residues.

This clonotype was detected ten times or more. The chain employs TRBV7-2 and TRBJ2-3; 7 bases are shared with TRBD2. The germline gives CDR1 SGHTA, CDR2 FQGNSA. Germline trimming cut 2 bases from V and 8 bases from J; bases unmatched to any gene: 10. There are 15 residues in the CDR3. CDR3 region: CASSLSGEGLGTQYF. CDR3 sequence (DNA): TGTGCCAGCAGCTTATCGGGGGAGGGCCTTGGTACGCAGTATTTT.

This clonotype was picked up many times. The V gene is TRBV7-2, the J gene TRBJ1-2, with D tentatively TRBD1 (5 bases). The V end lost 4 bases, the J end lost 4 bases, and 13 bases lay between the germline ends. Looked up from germline, CDR1 is SGHTA and CDR2 is FQGNSA. The CDR3 is 14 amino acids. CDR3 region: CASSSGRDGYGYTF. Here the CDR3 DNA reads TGTGCCAGCAGCTCTGGGCGGGACGGCTATGGCTACACCTTC.